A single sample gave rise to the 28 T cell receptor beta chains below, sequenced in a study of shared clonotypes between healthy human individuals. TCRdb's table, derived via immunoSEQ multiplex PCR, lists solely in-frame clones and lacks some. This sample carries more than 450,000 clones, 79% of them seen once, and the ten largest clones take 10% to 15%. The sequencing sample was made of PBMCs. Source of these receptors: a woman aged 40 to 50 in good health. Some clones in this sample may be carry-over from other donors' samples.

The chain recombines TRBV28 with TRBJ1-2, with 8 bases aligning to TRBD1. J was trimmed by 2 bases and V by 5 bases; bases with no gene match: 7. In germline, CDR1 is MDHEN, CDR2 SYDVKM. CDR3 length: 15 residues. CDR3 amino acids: CASSLGQGINYGYTF. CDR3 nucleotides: TGTGCCAGCAGTCTCGGACAGGGTATCAACTATGGCTACACCTTC.

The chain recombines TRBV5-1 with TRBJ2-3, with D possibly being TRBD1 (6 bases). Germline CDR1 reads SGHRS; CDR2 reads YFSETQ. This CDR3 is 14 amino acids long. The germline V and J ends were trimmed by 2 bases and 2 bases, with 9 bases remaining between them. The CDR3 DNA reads TGCGCCAGCAGCTTTGGACAGCCCACAGATACGCAGTATTTT. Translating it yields CASSFGQPTDTQYF.

Here the CDR3 reads CAISEGQGMGQPQHF. The CDR3 DNA sequence: TGTGCCATCAGTGAGGGTCAGGGAATGGGTCAGCCCCAGCATTTT. V is TRBV10-3 and J is TRBJ1-5; D is possibly TRBD1 (5 bases). Deletions cut 2 bases from V and 6 bases from J, with 14 bases between. The CDR3 is made up of 15 amino acids. The germline gives CDR1 ENHRY, CDR2 SYGVKD.

CDR3: CASSLAGVTEAFF. The CDR3 DNA reads as TGCGCCAGCAGCTTGGCCGGGGTCACTGAAGCTTTCTTT. The chain joins TRBV5-1 to TRBJ1-1; D is unresolved. The CDR3 contains 13 residues. Trimming left V 0 bases short and J 4 bases short, with 7 bases between. Germline-derived CDR1 and CDR2 are SGHRS and YFSETQ.

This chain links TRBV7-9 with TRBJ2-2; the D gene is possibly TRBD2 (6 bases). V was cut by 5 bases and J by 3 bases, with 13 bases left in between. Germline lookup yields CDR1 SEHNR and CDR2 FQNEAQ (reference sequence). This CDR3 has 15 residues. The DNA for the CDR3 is TGTGCCAGCAGCCCCCGGGACTTCGACACCGGGGAGCTGTTTTTT. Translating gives CASSPRDFDTGELFF. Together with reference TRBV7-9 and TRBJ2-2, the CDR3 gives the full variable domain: DTGVSQNPRHKITKRGQNVTFRCDPISEHNRLYWYRQTLGQGPEFLTYFQNEAQLEKSRLLSDRFSAERPKGSFSTLEIQRTEQGDSAMYLCASSPRDFDTGELFFGEGSRLTVL.

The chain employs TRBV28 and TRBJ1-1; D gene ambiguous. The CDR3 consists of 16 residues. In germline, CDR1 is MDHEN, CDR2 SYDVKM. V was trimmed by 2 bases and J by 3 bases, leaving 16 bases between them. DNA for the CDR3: TGTGCCAGCAGTTTAGTGGCAGATATGCGCTACACTGAAGCTTTCTTT. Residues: CASSLVADMRYTEAFF.

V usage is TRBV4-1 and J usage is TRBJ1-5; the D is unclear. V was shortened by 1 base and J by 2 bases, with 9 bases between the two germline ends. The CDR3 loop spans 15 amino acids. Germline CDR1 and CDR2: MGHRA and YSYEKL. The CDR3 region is CASSQVAVGNQPQHF. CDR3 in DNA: TGCGCCAGCAGCCAAGTTGCAGTCGGCAATCAGCCCCAGCATTTT.

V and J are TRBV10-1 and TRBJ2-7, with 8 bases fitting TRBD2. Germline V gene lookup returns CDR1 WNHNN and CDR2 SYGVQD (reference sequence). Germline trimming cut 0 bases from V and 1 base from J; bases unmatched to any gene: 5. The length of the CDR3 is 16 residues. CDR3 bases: TGCGCCAGCAGTGAGTCGCGAGCTAGCGGGTCCTACGAGCAGTACTTC. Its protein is CASSESRASGSYEQYF.

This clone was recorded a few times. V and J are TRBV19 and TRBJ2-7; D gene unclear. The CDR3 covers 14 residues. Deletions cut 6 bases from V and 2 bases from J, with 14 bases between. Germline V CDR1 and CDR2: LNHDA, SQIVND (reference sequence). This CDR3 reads CASSPRRGPYEQYF. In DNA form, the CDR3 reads TGTGCCAGTAGCCCACGTCGCGGACCCTACGAGCAGTACTTC.

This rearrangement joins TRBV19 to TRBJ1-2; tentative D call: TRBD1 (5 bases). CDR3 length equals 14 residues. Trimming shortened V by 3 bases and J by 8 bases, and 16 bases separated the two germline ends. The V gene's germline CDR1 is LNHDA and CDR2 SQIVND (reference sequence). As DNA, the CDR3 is TGTGCCAGTAGTATTCAGGCCCGTCGGGGGGGCTACACCTTC. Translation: CASSIQARRGGYTF.

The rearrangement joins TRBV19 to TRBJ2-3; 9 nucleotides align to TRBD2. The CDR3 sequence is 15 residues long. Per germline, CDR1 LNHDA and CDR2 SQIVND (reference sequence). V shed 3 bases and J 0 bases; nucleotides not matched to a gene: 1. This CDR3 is CASSMLAGSTDTQYF. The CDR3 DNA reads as TGTGCCAGTAGTATGCTAGCGGGAAGCACAGATACGCAGTATTTT.

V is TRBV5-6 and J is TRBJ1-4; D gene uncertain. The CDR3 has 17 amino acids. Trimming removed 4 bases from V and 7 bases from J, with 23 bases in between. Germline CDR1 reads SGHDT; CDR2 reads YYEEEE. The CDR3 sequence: CASSPRAREGSFEKLFF. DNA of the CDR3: TGTGCCAGCAGCCCGAGGGCGCGTGAGGGTTCGTTTGAAAAACTGTTTTTT.

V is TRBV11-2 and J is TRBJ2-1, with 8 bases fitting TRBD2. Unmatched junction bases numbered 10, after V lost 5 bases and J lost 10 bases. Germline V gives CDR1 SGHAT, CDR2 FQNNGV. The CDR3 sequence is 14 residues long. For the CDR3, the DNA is TGTGCCAGCAGCCCAGATCTGTCTAGCGGGGAGCAGTTCTTC. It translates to CASSPDLSSGEQFF.

The CDR3 DNA follows: TGTGCCAGCAGCCGGGCGGGGGGCGCAACGGCCGAGCAGTACTTC. Translation: CASSRAGGATAEQYF. The rearrangement uses TRBV7-6 and TRBJ2-7, with TRBD2 identical over 8 bases. Losses at the gene ends were 5 bases for V and 6 bases for J; bases not matched to a gene: 12. There are 15 residues in the CDR3. Germline V gene data show CDR1 as SGHVS and CDR2 as FNYEAQ.

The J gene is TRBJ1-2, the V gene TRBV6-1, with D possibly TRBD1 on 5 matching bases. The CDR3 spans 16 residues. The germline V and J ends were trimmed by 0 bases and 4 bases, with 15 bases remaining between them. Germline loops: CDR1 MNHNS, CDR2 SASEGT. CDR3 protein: CASSEAVGKDTYGYTF. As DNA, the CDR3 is TGTGCCAGCAGTGAAGCGGTTGGGAAGGACACCTATGGCTACACCTTC.

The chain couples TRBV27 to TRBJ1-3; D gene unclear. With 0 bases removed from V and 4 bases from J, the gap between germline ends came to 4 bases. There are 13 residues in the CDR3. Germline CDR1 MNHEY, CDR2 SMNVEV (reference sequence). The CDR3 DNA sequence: TGTGCCAGCAGTTTATCGGGGGGAAACACCATATATTTT. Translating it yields CASSLSGGNTIYF.

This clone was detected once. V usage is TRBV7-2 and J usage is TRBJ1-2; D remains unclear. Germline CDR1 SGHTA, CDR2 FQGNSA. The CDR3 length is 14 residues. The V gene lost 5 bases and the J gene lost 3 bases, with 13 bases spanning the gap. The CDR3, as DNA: TGTGCCAGCAGCCACCTCCTGGGGTACTATGGCTACACCTTC. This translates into CASSHLLGYYGYTF.

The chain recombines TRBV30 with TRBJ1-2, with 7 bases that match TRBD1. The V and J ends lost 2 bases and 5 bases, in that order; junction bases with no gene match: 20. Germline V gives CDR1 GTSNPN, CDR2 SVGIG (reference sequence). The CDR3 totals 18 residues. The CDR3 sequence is CAWSSFWETRQGNYGYTF. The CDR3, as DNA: TGTGCCTGGAGTAGCTTTTGGGAAACAAGACAGGGCAATTATGGCTACACCTTC.

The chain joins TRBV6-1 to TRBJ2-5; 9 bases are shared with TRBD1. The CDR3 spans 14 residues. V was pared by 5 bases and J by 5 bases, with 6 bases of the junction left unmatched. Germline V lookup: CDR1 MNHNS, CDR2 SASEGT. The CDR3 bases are TGTGCCAGCAGTTCCGGGACAGGGTGGGAGACCCAGTACTTC. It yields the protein CASSSGTGWETQYF.

The CDR3 nucleotides read TGTGCCAGCAGTCAGACTAGCGGGAGTTTAAGTATGTTCTTC. This encodes CASSQTSGSLSMFF. The chain has TRBV7-2 and TRBJ2-1; 12 bases align to TRBD2. This CDR3 is 14 amino acids long. The V and J ends lost 6 bases and 15 bases, in that order; junction bases with no gene match: 12. Germline assignment: CDR1 SGHTA and CDR2 FQGNSA.

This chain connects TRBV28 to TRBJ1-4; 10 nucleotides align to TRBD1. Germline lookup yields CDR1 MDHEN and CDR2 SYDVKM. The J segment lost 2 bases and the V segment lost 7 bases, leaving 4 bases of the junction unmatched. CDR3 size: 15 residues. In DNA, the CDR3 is TGTGCCAGCATGGGACAGGGGATCACTAATGAAAAACTGTTTTTT. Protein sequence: CASMGQGITNEKLFF. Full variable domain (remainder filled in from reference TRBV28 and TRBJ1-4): DVKVTQSSRYLVKRTGEKVFLECVQDMDHENMFWYRQDPGLGLRLIYFSYDVKMKEKGDIPEGYSVSREKKERFSLILESASTNQTSMYLCASMGQGITNEKLFFGSGTQLSVL.

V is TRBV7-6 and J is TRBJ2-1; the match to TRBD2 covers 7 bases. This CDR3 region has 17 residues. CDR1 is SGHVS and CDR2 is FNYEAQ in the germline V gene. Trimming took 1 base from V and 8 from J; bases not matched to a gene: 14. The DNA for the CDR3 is TGTGCCAGCAGCTTAGGGGTGACGAGCGGGAAACGGGATGAGCAGTTCTTC. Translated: CASSLGVTSGKRDEQFF.

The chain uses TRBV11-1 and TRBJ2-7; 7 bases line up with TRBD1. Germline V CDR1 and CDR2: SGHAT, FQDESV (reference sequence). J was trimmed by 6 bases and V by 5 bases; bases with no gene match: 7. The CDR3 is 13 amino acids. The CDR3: CASSPDRDIEQYF. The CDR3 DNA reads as TGTGCCAGCAGCCCAGACAGGGATATCGAGCAGTACTTC.

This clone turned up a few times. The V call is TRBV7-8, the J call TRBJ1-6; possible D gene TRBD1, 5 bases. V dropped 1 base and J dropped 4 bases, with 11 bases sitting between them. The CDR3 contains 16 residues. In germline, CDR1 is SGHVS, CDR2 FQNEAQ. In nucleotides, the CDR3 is TGTGCCAGCAGCTTAGGCCGGGACCTTTATAATTCACCCCTCCACTTT. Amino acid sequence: CASSLGRDLYNSPLHF.

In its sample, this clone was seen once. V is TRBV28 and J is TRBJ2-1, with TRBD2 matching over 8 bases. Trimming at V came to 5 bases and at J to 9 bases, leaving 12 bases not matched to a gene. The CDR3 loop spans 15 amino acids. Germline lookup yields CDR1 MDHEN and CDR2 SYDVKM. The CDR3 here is CASSGSGSISSEQFF. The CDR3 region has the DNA TGTGCCAGCAGTGGAAGCGGGAGCATTAGTAGTGAGCAGTTCTTC.

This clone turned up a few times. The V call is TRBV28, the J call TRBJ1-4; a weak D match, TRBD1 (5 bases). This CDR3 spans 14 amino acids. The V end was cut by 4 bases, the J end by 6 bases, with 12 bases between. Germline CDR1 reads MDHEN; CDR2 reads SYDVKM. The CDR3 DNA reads TGTGCCAGCAGTTCCTATGGAGGGGATGAAAAACTGTTTTTT. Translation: CASSSYGGDEKLFF.

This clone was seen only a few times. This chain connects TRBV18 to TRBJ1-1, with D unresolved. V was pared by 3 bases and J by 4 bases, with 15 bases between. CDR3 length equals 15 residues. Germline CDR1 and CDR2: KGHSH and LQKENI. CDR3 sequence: CASSPGEGSGTEAFF. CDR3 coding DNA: TGTGCCAGCTCACCGGGAGAGGGCTCGGGCACTGAAGCTTTCTTT.

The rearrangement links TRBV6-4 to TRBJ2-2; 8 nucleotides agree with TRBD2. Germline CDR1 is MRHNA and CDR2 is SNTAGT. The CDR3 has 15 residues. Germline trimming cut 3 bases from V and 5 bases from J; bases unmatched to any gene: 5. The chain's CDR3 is CASSDSAGGTGELFF. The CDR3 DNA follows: TGTGCCAGCAGTGATTCCGCGGGAGGTACCGGGGAGCTGTTTTTT.